This T cell receptor beta chain was recovered during a study of T cells in Graves' hyperthyroidism and ophthalmopathy. Across the whole study: Specimen type is peripheral blood, collected at initial diagnosis prior to any treatment.

Stable Graves' hyperthyroidism meant no ophthalmopathy progression within 18 months. General observations from the study: Among thyroid clonotypes expanded above 0.001, most also appeared in blood.

This clonotype was detected only a few times. Its antigen is not identified. The J segment lost 4 bases and the V segment lost 6 bases, leaving 6 bases of the junction unmatched. The CDR3 totals 15 residues. From germline, CDR1 is MDHEN and CDR2 SYDVKM. From RNA transcripts, TCR beta CDR3 regions were amplified. During a first-round RT-PCR of the TCR CDR3, the HTBI primer set was used. TCRdb used MiXCR to reprocess the multiplex PCR reads, holding one entry per CDR3 protein. This sample has about 360,000 distinct CDR3 sequences, with about 13% found just once. The rearrangement joins TRBV28 to TRBJ2-3; 11 bases align to TRBD2. The receptor's source is a woman under 30 with Graves' hyperthyroidism. The specimen was blood. The CDR3 DNA reads as TGTGCCAGCAGCTCCGGGACTAGCGGCGCAGATACGCAGTATTTT. Translated: CASSSGTSGADTQYF.